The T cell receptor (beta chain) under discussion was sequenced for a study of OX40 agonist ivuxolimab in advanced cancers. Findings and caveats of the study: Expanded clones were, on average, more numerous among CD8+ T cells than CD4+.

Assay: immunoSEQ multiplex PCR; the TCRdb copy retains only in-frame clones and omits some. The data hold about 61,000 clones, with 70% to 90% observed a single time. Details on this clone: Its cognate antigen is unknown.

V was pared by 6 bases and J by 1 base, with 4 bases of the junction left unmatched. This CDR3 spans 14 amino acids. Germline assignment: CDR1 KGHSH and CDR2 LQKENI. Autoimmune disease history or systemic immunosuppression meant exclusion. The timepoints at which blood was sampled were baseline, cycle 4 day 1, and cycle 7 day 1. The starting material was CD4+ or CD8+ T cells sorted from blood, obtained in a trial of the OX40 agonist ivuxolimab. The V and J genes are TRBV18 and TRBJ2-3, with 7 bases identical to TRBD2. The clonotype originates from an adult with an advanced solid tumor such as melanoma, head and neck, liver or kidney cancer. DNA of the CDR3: TGTGCCAGCTCTTCGGGGGGAGGCACAGATACGCAGTATTTT. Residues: CASSSGGGTDTQYF.